These T cell receptor beta chains were read from a single sample in a study of blood T cell repertoires in COVID-19. This table comes from immunoSEQ multiplex PCR, and its TCRdb copy is limited to in-frame clones, with some not included. The table has fewer than 450,000 clones, more than 75% seen once. Sequenced material: peripheral blood. These receptors all come from a woman aged 45-65 years with COVID-19, enrolled during active disease. The CDR3 runs from the conserved cysteine through the conserved F or W. Each record gives: clone size, V gene, J gene, D gene, CDR3 protein, CDR3 DNA. D genes are given only for firm matches. The listing skips clone size in some rows; elsewhere it reads once, few, many or a size class.

.,TRBV19,TRBJ2-7,TRBD2,CASSPIERGSKEQYF,TGTGCCAGTAGCCCAATCGAGCGCGGGAGTAAGGAGCAGTACTTC
.,TRBV19,TRBJ2-2,.,CASSIERGGGELFF,TGTGCCAGTAGTATTGAACGGGGTGGCGGGGAGCTGTTTTTT
.,TRBV6-5,TRBJ1-5,TRBD1,CASGDRASQPQHF,TGTGCCAGCGGAGACAGGGCCTCTCAGCCCCAGCATTTT
.,TRBV9,TRBJ2-3,.,CASSVDQASDTQYF,TGTGCCAGCAGCGTAGATCAGGCCTCAGATACGCAGTATTTT
.,TRBV4-2,TRBJ2-3,TRBD2,CASSRTSGRGASTDTQYF,TGTGCCAGCAGCCGGACTAGCGGGAGAGGTGCTAGCACAGATACGCAGTATTTT
.,TRBV30,TRBJ1-3,.,CAWDRGTSGNTIYF,TGTGCCTGGGACCGGGGAACGTCTGGAAACACCATATATTTT
.,TRBV7-8,TRBJ2-2,.,CASSLVAANTGELFF,TGTGCCAGCAGCTTAGTAGCGGCGAACACCGGGGAGCTGTTTTTT
.,TRBV19,TRBJ2-2,TRBD2,CASSMVGRAPGELFF,TGTGCCAGTAGTATGGTCGGGAGGGCCCCCGGGGAGCTGTTTTTT
.,TRBV7-8,TRBJ2-5,.,CASSRGRVETQYF,TGTGCCAGCAGCCGGGGGAGAGTAGAGACCCAGTACTTC
.,TRBV4-3,TRBJ2-7,TRBD2,CASSQEFLGLAGGNEQYF,TGCGCCAGCAGCCAAGAATTCCTGGGACTAGCGGGAGGTAACGAGCAGTACTTC
.,TRBV3-1/TRBV3-2,TRBJ1-2,TRBD1,CASSQEGDRPSYGYTF,TGTGCCAGCAGCCAAGAAGGGGACAGGCCATCCTATGGCTACACCTTC
.,TRBV5-1,TRBJ2-6,.,CASSLGGGDLSGANVLTF,TGCGCCAGCAGCTTGGGTGGAGGGGACCTCTCTGGGGCCAACGTCCTGACTTTC
.,TRBV19,TRBJ2-5,TRBD1,CASSAQGARRWETQYF,TGTGCCAGTAGTGCCCAGGGGGCGAGGCGTTGGGAGACCCAGTACTTC
few,TRBV30,TRBJ1-6,.,CAWSLGTNQAPLHF,TGTGCCTGGAGTTTAGGGACTAACCAGGCACCCCTCCACTTT
.,TRBV7-7,TRBJ2-3,.,CASSLRSITDTQYF,TGTGCCAGCAGCTTAAGAAGCATCACAGATACGCAGTATTTT
.,TRBV18,TRBJ1-4,TRBD1,CASSPARTGVNEKLFF,TGTGCCAGCTCCCCTGCCCGGACAGGGGTTAATGAAAAACTGTTTTTT
.,TRBV7-2,TRBJ1-4,.,CASSLTGGLYEKLFF,TGTGCCAGCAGCCTGACGGGGGGACTTTATGAAAAACTGTTTTTT
.,TRBV4-1,TRBJ2-7,.,CASSQVLGPNHYEQYF,TGCGCCAGCAGCCAAGTTCTTGGGCCAAACCACTACGAGCAGTACTTC
.,TRBV6-5,TRBJ1-2,.,CASSRGRTAWGYTF,TGTGCCAGCAGTCGGGGAAGGACGGCCTGGGGCTACACCTTC
.,TRBV6-2/TRBV6-3,TRBJ2-7,TRBD1,CASSYRAGGYEQYF,TGTGCCAGCAGTTACAGGGCAGGGGGCTACGAGCAGTACTTC
once,TRBV18,TRBJ1-4,TRBD1,CASSPRGGQGAEKLFF,TGTGCCAGCTCACCACGGGGGGGACAGGGAGCTGAAAAACTGTTTTTT
.,TRBV5-1,TRBJ2-1,.,CATKTGTPVNEQFF,TGCGCCACCAAAACCGGGACACCTGTAAATGAGCAGTTCTTC
.,TRBV18,TRBJ2-7,TRBD1,CASSLLDRARGEQYF,TGTGCCAGCTCACTTTTGGACAGGGCGAGGGGCGAGCAGTACTTC
.,TRBV19,TRBJ2-1,.,CASSYTRYNEQFF,TGTGCCAGTAGTTATACGCGGTACAATGAGCAGTTCTTC
.,TRBV28,TRBJ2-7,.,CASSSPRSYEQYF,TGTGCCAGCAGTTCCCCGCGGAGCTACGAGCAGTACTTC
.,TRBV7-9,TRBJ2-4,TRBD2,CASSLAATSGRAGVSIQYF,TGTGCCAGCAGCTTAGCGGCGACTAGCGGGAGGGCCGGAGTGAGCATTCAGTACTTC
once,TRBV28,TRBJ2-3,TRBD2,CASVLAGGGSTDTQYF,TGTGCCAGCGTCCTAGCGGGAGGGGGTAGCACAGATACGCAGTATTTT
few,TRBV6-1,TRBJ1-5,.,CASSEVQGSNQPQHF,TGTGCCAGCAGTGAAGTACAGGGAAGCAATCAGCCCCAGCATTTT
.,TRBV19,TRBJ2-4,TRBD1,CASSMGQSKNIQYF,TGTGCCAGTAGTATGGGACAGAGCAAAAACATTCAGTACTTC
.,TRBV7-9,TRBJ1-4,TRBD1,CASSLGQGGEKLFF,TGTGCCAGCAGCTTAGGACAGGGAGGTGAAAAACTGTTTTTT
.,TRBV5-1,TRBJ2-7,TRBD2,CASRGGLAKTYEQYF,TGCGCCAGCAGGGGGGGACTAGCGAAAACCTACGAGCAGTACTTC
.,TRBV6-1,TRBJ1-5,.,CASSEFGTPNPGAQHF,TGTGCCAGCAGTGAATTCGGGACTCCCAACCCCGGAGCCCAGCATTTT
once,TRBV24-1,TRBJ2-1,TRBD2,CATSVTSGDYNEQFF,TGTGCCACCAGTGTTACTAGCGGAGATTACAATGAGCAGTTCTTC
.,TRBV2,TRBJ2-2,TRBD2,CASTTSGTNTGELFF,TGTGCCAGCACTACTAGCGGGACGAACACCGGGGAGCTGTTTTTT
.,TRBV18,TRBJ2-3,TRBD2,CASSPLAGGTDTQYF,TGTGCCAGCTCACCACTAGCGGGGGGCACAGATACGCAGTATTTT
once,TRBV6-2/TRBV6-3,TRBJ1-1,TRBD1,CASSDYATGGTEAFF,TGTGCCAGCAGTGACTACGCCACAGGGGGGACTGAAGCTTTCTTT
.,TRBV28,TRBJ1-5,.,CASRLRVNQPQHF,TGTGCCAGCAGGCTCCGCGTCAATCAGCCCCAGCATTTT
.,TRBV2,TRBJ2-3,.,CASSGALAEITDTQYF,TGTGCCAGCAGTGGGGCCTTAGCGGAGATCACAGATACGCAGTATTTT
.,TRBV6-6,TRBJ1-5,.,CASSYSGGVDSQPQHF,TGTGCCAGCAGTTACTCGGGGGGGGTCGATTCGCAGCCCCAGCATTTT
.,TRBV29-1,TRBJ1-1,TRBD1,CSVRTGSNTEAFF,TGCAGCGTCCGGACAGGTTCGAACACTGAAGCTTTCTTT
.,TRBV28,TRBJ1-1,TRBD1,CASTSDRARAFF,TGTGCCAGCACCTCGGACAGGGCGAGAGCTTTCTTT
.,TRBV6-6,TRBJ2-1,.,CASTLVGGGPNEQFF,TGTGCCAGCACTCTTGTAGGGGGAGGGCCCAATGAGCAGTTCTTC
.,TRBV6-5,TRBJ2-3,TRBD2,CASGQGLAGSDTQYF,TGTGCCAGCGGTCAGGGACTAGCGGGATCTGATACGCAGTATTTT
.,TRBV4-1,TRBJ2-7,.,CASTTGTSSEQYF,TGCGCCAGCACCACCGGGACTTCATCCGAGCAGTACTTC
.,TRBV20-1,TRBJ1-1,.,CSALGNTEAFF,TGCAGTGCTCTAGGGAACACTGAAGCTTTCTTT
.,TRBV9,TRBJ2-3,TRBD2,CASSVGVGGADTQYF,TGTGCCAGCAGCGTAGGTGTGGGAGGGGCAGATACGCAGTATTTT
.,TRBV19,TRBJ2-1,TRBD1,CASSMDRGLYNEQFF,TGTGCCAGTAGCATGGACAGGGGACTATACAATGAGCAGTTCTTC
.,TRBV19,TRBJ2-2,.,CASSHYRDLNTGELFF,TGTGCCAGTAGCCACTACCGGGACTTGAACACCGGGGAGCTGTTTTTT
.,TRBV15,TRBJ2-2,.,CATSSPIPPNTGELFF,TGTGCCACCAGCAGCCCTATCCCCCCGAACACCGGGGAGCTGTTTTTT
.,TRBV12-3/TRBV12-4,TRBJ1-2,TRBD1,CASRNQTGAGYTF,TGTGCCAGCAGGAACCAGACAGGGGCTGGCTACACCTTC
.,TRBV11-3,TRBJ2-2,.,CASSFLNTGELFF,TGTGCCAGCAGCTTCCTGAACACCGGGGAGCTGTTTTTT
.,TRBV7-9,TRBJ2-7,TRBD1,CASSVTGTGGEQYF,TGTGCCAGCAGCGTAACCGGGACAGGGGGCGAGCAGTACTTC
.,TRBV9,TRBJ1-1,TRBD1,CASSVRQGSSQAFF,TGTGCCAGCAGCGTACGACAGGGGAGTTCCCAAGCTTTCTTT